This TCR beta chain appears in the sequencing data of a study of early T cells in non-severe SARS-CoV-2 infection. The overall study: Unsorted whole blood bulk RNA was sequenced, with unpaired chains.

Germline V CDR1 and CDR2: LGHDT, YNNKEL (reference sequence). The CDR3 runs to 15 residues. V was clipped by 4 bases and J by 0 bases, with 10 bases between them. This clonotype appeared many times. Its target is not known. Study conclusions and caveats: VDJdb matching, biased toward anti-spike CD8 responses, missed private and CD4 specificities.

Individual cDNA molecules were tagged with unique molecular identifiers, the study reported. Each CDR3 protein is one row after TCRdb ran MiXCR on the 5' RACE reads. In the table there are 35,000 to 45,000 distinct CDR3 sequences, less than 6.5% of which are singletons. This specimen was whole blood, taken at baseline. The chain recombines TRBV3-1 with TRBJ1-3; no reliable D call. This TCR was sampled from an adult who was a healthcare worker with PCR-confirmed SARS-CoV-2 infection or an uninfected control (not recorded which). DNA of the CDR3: TGTGCCAGCAGCCTGGACCTAAGCTCTGGAAACACCATATATTTT. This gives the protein CASSLDLSSGNTIYF.